This TCR beta chain stems from a study of PD-1 blockade in mismatch repair-deficient tumors. Study-level background: Patients had about 13 mismatch repair-deficient cancer types and were previously treated and progressing.

Whole-study results and caveats: Tumor-resident clones, often absent from pretreatment blood, expanded after pembrolizumab and then contracted.

On this clone itself: Its target is not known.

Some clones are missing from TCRdb's copy, which holds only in-frame ones; the method was immunoSEQ multiplex PCR. The sample lists 70,000 to 90,000 clones, more than 80% occurring once. Germline V lookup: CDR1 GTSNPN, CDR2 SVGIG (reference sequence). The CDR3 contains 12 residues. The germline V and J ends were trimmed by 3 bases and 5 bases, with 7 bases remaining between them. Mismatch repair deficiency was confirmed in all patients, by PCR or immunohistochemistry. The material was peripheral blood, obtained 44 weeks after starting pembrolizumab. This rearrangement joins TRBV30 to TRBJ2-2; D remains unclear. The clonotype originates from an adult with mismatch repair-deficient cancer. CDR3 in amino acids: CAWRGRTGELFF. In DNA form, the CDR3 reads TGTGCCTGGAGAGGCCGGACCGGGGAGCTGTTTTTT.